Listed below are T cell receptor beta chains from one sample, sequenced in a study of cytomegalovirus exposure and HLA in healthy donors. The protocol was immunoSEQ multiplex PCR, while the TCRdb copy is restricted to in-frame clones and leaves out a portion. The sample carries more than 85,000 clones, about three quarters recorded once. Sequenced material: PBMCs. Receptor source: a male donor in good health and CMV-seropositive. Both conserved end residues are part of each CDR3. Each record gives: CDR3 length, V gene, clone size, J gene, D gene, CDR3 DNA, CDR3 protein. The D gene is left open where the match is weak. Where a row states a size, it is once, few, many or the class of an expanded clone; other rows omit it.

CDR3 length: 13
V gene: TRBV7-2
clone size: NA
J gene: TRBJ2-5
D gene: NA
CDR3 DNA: TGTGCCAGCAGCTTGGACAGAGAAGAGACCCAGTACTTC
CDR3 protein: CASSLDREETQYF

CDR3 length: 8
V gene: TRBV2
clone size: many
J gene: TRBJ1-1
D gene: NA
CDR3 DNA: TGTCAAGCGGGAGGAGCTTTCTTT
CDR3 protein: CQAGGAFF

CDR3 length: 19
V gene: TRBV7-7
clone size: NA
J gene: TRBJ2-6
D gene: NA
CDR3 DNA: TGTGCCAGCAGCTTAGGGGTCCAGGGTCCCTTCTCTGGGGCCAACGTCCTGACTTTC
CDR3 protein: CASSLGVQGPFSGANVLTF

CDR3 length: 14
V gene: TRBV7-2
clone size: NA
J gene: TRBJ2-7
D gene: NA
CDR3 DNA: TGTGCCAGCAGCTTAGAAACGGGGTTCGGCGAGCAGTACTTC
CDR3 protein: CASSLETGFGEQYF

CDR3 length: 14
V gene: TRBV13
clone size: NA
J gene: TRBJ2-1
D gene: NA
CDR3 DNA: TGTGCCAGCAGCTTAGTGGGTAGTCGAGGGTGGTGGTTCTTC
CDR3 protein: CASSLVGSRGWWFF

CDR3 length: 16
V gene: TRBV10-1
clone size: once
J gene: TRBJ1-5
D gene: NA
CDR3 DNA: TGCGCCACCCTAACCGACACGCAGTATAGCAATCAGCCCCAGCATTTT
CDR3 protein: CATLTDTQYSNQPQHF

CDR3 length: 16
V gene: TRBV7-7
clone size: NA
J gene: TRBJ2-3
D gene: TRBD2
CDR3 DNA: TGTGCCAGCAGCTCTGGAGCGGGGGGGCCGACAGATACGCAGTATTTT
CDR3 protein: CASSSGAGGPTDTQYF

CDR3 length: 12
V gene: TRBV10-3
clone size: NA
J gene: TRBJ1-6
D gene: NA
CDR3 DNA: TGTGCCAGTCAGGATTCGAGATCACCCCTCCACTTT
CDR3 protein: CASQDSRSPLHF

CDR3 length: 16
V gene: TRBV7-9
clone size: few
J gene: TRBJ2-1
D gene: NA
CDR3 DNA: TGTGCCAGCAGCCGCGGACAGTTAAGCTCCTACAATGAGCAGTTCTTC
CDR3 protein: CASSRGQLSSYNEQFF

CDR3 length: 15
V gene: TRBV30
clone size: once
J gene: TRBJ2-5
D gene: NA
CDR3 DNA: TGTGCCTGGAGGGAACGGGGACTGCCGGGAGAGACCCAGTACTTC
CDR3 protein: CAWRERGLPGETQYF